This T cell receptor (beta chain) originates from a study of blood T cells in healthy people across ages. General observations from the study: It was the long-lived donors that had more naive CD4+ cells and higher diversity than aged donors.

There were at least 5 micrograms of total RNA extracted from every sample. The CDR3 length is 15 residues. V was clipped by 6 bases and J by 5 bases; unmatched bases: 9. Germline values: CDR1 SGHTA, CDR2 FQGNSA. Then a second PCR, running roughly 7 to 11 cycles, was carried out with a sample-barcoded 5' primer and a J-beta primer mix. Each CDR3 protein is one row after TCRdb ran MiXCR on the 5' RACE reads. The repertoire holds some 760,000 distinct CDR3 sequences, with around a quarter as singletons. A few counts support this clonotype. Its antigen is as yet unknown. Separately, the same data were catalogued under a study of T cells of mothers and their children. From that paper: All extracted RNA went into cDNA synthesis, approximately 1.4 ug per 15 ul.

The source material was blood. The rearrangement joins TRBV7-2 to TRBJ2-1; TRBD1 matches 8 bases. The TCR was taken from a boy between 5 and 17 years old in good health. For the CDR3, the DNA is TGTGCCAGCAGTCTTGGACAGGGCCATGACAATGAGCAGTTCTTC. Encoded protein: CASSLGQGHDNEQFF.